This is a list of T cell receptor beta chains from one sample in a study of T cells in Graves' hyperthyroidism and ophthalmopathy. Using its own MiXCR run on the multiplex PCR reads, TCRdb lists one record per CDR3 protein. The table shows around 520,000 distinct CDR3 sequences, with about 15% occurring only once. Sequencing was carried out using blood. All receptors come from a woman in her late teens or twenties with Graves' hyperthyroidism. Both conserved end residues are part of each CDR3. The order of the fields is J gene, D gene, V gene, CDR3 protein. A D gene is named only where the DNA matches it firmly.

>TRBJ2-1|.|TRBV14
CASSQGGKAAWEQFF
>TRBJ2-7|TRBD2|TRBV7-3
CASSPGGASYEQYF
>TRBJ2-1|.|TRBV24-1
CATSEKAASIYNEQFF
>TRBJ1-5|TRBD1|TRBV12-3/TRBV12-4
CASSFILGTGGNQPQHF
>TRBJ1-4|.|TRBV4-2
CASSPPVGNEKLFF
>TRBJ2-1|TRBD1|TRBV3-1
CASSQDGWTGAIGEQFF
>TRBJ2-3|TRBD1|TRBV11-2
CASSLVSRGLTDTQYF
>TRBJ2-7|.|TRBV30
CAGRLAYEQYF
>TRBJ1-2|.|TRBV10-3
CAISLQGPNYGYTF
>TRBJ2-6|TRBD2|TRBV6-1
CASGRLAATSGANVLTF
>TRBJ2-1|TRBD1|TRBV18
CASSRQGAPNEQFF
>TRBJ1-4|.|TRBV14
CASSLVGKKLFF
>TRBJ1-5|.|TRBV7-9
CASSQTTNQPQHF
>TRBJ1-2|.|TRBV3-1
CASSPTAGSNYGYTF
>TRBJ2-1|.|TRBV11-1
CASSLPGGTQFF
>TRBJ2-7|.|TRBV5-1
CASSFSRLSPYEQYF
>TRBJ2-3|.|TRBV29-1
CSAVGTRGTDTQYF
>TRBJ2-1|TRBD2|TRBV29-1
CSAASGRYNEQFF
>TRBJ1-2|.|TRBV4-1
CASSQEVTDYGYTF
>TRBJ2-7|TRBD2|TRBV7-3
CASSPPPSGRALDEQYF
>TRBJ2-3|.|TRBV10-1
CASSEPSRGEDTDTQYF
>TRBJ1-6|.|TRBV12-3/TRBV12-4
CASSSRTAPSPLHF
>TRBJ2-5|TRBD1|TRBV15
CATSREGQGAETQYF
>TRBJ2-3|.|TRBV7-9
CASSFPQGPSTDTQYF
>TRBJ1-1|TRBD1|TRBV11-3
CASSLDYRDRNTEAFF
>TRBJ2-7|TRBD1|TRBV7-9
CASSARTGPEQYF
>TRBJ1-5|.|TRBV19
CASTNYGGGFNQPQHF
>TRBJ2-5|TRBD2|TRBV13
CASSQGAGWDQETQYF
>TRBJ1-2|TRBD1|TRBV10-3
CAISDPDRPNYGYTF
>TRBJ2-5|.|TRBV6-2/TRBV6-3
CASSPGGGQETQYF
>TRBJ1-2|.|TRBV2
CASSGPTAANYGYTF
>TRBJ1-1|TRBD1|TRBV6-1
CASSRDRGREAFF
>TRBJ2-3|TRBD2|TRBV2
CASGGTSGRAADTQYF
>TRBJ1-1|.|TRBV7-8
CASSLWWQVNMNTEAFF
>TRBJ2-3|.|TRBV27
CASNQGRFTTDTQYF
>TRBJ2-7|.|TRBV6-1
CASSYSGGSGSYEQYF
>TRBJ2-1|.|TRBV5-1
CASSLALAEDEQFF
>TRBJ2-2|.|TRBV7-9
CASSALGTDPGEPFF
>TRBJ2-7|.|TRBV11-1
CASSFELRGYEQYF